The 27 T cell receptor beta chains given below trace back to one sample, sequenced in a study of identical twins. TCRdb itself ran the 5' RACE reads through MiXCR, one entry per CDR3 protein. The table has around 530,000 distinct CDR3 sequences, around 15% seen once. These records were also assigned to another study, of yellow fever vaccine responses in identical twins.

The sequenced material came from CD4+ T cells sorted from blood. These receptors were obtained from a woman aged 18-29 years in good health.

This clonotype was recorded a few times. This chain uses TRBV3-1 with TRBJ2-4, with no clear D. The germline V and J ends were trimmed by 2 bases and 0 bases, with 8 bases remaining between them. From germline, CDR1 is LGHDT and CDR2 YNNKEL (reference sequence). The length of the CDR3 is 15 residues. This chain's CDR3 is CASSQSVLAKNIQYF. DNA of the CDR3: TGTGCCAGCAGCCAAAGCGTCTTAGCCAAAAACATTCAGTACTTC. Variable domain in full (rest from reference TRBV3-1 and TRBJ2-4): DTAVSQTPKYLVTQMGNDKSIKCEQNLGHDTMYWYKQDSKKFLKIMFSYNNKELIINETVPNRFSPKSPDKAHLNLHINSLELGDSAVYFCASSQSVLAKNIQYFGAGTRLSVL.

The rearrangement links TRBV7-9 to TRBJ1-3; D uncertain. The germline gives CDR1 SEHNR, CDR2 FQNEAQ (reference sequence). The CDR3 contains 13 residues. Trimming took off 8 bases at V and 0 bases at J, with 8 bases between the two ends. In DNA form, the CDR3 reads TGTGCCAGCGGGAGTAGCTCTGGAAACACCATATATTTT. Translation gives CASGSSSGNTIYF.

The chain recombines TRBV10-3 with TRBJ2-3; TRBD2 matches 12 bases. Germline CDR1 reads ENHRY; CDR2 reads SYGVKD. The CDR3 consists of 19 residues. The junction had 10 bases not matched to a gene; V was cut back by 3 bases and J by 0 bases. The CDR3: CAISDLTSGGRGSTDTQYF. As DNA, the CDR3 is TGTGCCATCAGTGACCTGACTAGCGGGGGCCGGGGTAGCACAGATACGCAGTATTTT.

This clonotype was seen a handful of times. The J gene is TRBJ2-5, the V gene TRBV9; unclear D gene. The CDR3 runs to 15 residues. Trimming removed 3 bases at V and 2 bases at J, with 14 bases between. Looked up from germline, CDR1 is SGDLS and CDR2 is YYNGEE. This chain's CDR3 is CASSANTLPQETQYF. The DNA of the CDR3 is TGTGCCAGCAGCGCGAATACCCTCCCACAAGAGACCCAGTACTTC.

The table lists this clonotype with many counts. The rearrangement links TRBV20-1 to TRBJ2-1; 7 bases agree with TRBD1. The CDR3 has 16 amino acids. Germline V gives CDR1 DFQATT, CDR2 SNEGSKA (reference sequence). J lost 7 bases, V lost 3 bases, and 15 bases had no gene match. CDR3 sequence: CSASDPRDSTLNEQFF. CDR3 bases: TGCAGTGCTAGTGATCCCCGGGACAGCACCCTAAATGAGCAGTTCTTC.

This clonotype has only a few counts. The chain links TRBV3-1 to TRBJ2-1, with TRBD2 matching over 11 bases. The germline CDR1 and CDR2 sequences are LGHDT and YNNKEL (reference sequence). The CDR3 sequence is 17 residues long. With V trimmed by 3 bases and J by 5 bases, 9 bases remained unmatched. The CDR3 is CASSQTTGTSGDNEQFF. Here the CDR3 DNA reads TGTGCCAGCAGCCAGACTACCGGGACTAGCGGAGACAATGAGCAGTTCTTC.

This clonotype was seen repeatedly, ten times or more. The CDR3 here is CASSPTAGREKLFF. The CDR3 DNA reads TGTGCCAGCAGCCCCACAGCCGGGAGAGAAAAACTGTTTTTT. This chain joins TRBV3-1 and TRBJ1-4; no definite D call. CDR3 length equals 14 residues. Germline V gene data show CDR1 as LGHDT and CDR2 as YNNKEL (reference sequence). Trimming took 4 bases from V and 8 from J, leaving 14 bases between them.

This clonotype was observed a few times. V is TRBV15 and J is TRBJ2-6; no reliable D call. Trimming took off 0 bases at V and 0 bases at J, with 15 bases between the two ends. This CDR3 has 19 residues. Germline CDR1 reads LNHNV; CDR2 reads YYDKDF (reference sequence). The DNA for the CDR3 is TGTGCCACCAGCAGAGATGGTAGATGGGTCCTCTCTGGGGCCAACGTCCTGACTTTC. This sequence encodes CATSRDGRWVLSGANVLTF.

The rearrangement uses TRBV15 and TRBJ2-3; perhaps TRBD2 as D (5 bases). This CDR3 has 18 amino acids. Germline V gene lookup returns CDR1 LNHNV and CDR2 YYDKDF (reference sequence). V lost 3 bases and J 2 bases, leaving 21 bases between the germline ends. The CDR3 here is CATSSERRGGLNTDTQYF. CDR3 nucleotides: TGTGCCACCAGCAGTGAACGCCGTGGTGGACTGAACACAGATACGCAGTATTTT.

This clonotype has only a few counts. This sequence joins TRBV6-1 and TRBJ2-1; 10 bases align to TRBD2. This CDR3 has 14 residues. J was trimmed by 7 bases and V by 7 bases; bases with no gene match: 7. Germline V lookup: CDR1 MNHNS, CDR2 SASEGT. The CDR3 here is CASKPGLATNEQFF. CDR3 coding DNA: TGTGCCAGCAAGCCGGGACTAGCGACGAATGAGCAGTTCTTC.

The chain has TRBV29-1 and TRBJ2-2; 10 bases match TRBD2. After removal of 7 bases from V and 4 bases from J, the junction contained 6 bases not matched to a gene. CDR3 size: 14 residues. The germline CDR1 and CDR2 sequences are SQVTM and ANQGSEA. The CDR3 region is CSGKREGFTGELFF. The CDR3 bases are TGCAGCGGCAAGCGGGAGGGTTTCACCGGGGAGCTGTTTTTT.

The chain has TRBV12-3 or TRBV12-4 and TRBJ2-3, with D possibly matching TRBD2 (5 bases). With 3 bases removed from V and 6 bases from J, the gap between germline ends came to 13 bases. This CDR3 comprises 14 residues. This chain's CDR3 is CASSFFRGQDTQYF. In DNA form, the CDR3 reads TGTGCCAGCAGTTTTTTCCGAGGGCAGGATACGCAGTATTTT.

The chain links TRBV5-1 to TRBJ2-3; 7 bases are a match to TRBD2. Germline V gene lookup returns CDR1 SGHRS and CDR2 YFSETQ. This CDR3 contains 16 residues. Unmatched junction bases numbered 8, after V lost 4 bases and J lost 0 bases. DNA of the CDR3: TGCGCCAGCAGCCCGGAGAGCGGGGTGAGCACAGATACGCAGTATTTT. Protein product: CASSPESGVSTDTQYF.

This clonotype was picked up a small number of times. The rearrangement links TRBV18 to TRBJ1-1; D unresolved. This CDR3 has 15 amino acids. V lost 2 bases and J lost 0, with 10 bases in between. Germline-derived CDR1 and CDR2 are KGHSH and LQKENI. In DNA form, the CDR3 reads TGTGCCAGCTCACCAGGGAGTTGGGTGAACACTGAAGCTTTCTTT. Amino acid sequence: CASSPGSWVNTEAFF. Complete variable domain (other parts from reference TRBV18 and TRBJ1-1): NAGVMQNPRHLVRRRGQEARLRCSPMKGHSHVYWYRQLPEEGLKFMVYLQKENIIDESGMPKERFSAEFPKEGPSILRIQQVVRGDSAAYFCASSPGSWVNTEAFFGQGTRLTVV.

The J gene is TRBJ2-3, the V gene TRBV27; 12 nucleotides line up with TRBD2. This CDR3 has 15 residues. The V gene's germline CDR1 is MNHEY and CDR2 SMNVEV (reference sequence). J was trimmed by 6 bases and V by 8 bases; bases with no gene match: 9. Here the CDR3 reads CASGSTSGSLDTQYF. For the CDR3, the DNA is TGTGCCAGCGGATCGACTAGCGGGAGTTTGGATACGCAGTATTTT.

The CDR3 region has the DNA TGTGCCAGCAGTCCCCGGGGGGAGATCACAGATACGCAGTATTTT. Its translation is CASSPRGEITDTQYF. The chain recombines TRBV28 with TRBJ2-3, with 7 bases identical to TRBD2. Germline CDR1 MDHEN, CDR2 SYDVKM. The CDR3 runs to 15 residues. Trimming removed 5 bases from V and 2 bases from J; junction bases left unmatched: 7.

This clonotype showed up just a few times. The chain uses TRBV12-3 or TRBV12-4 and TRBJ1-1; no firm D call. V was cut by 7 bases and J by 1 base, with 16 bases left in between. The CDR3 contains 15 residues. CDR3 bases: TGTGCCAGCACCCGGGTAGGGATGAGGAACACTGAAGCTTTCTTT. Residues: CASTRVGMRNTEAFF.

The chain employs TRBV5-6 and TRBJ2-1; 12 bases align to TRBD1. The CDR3 has 17 amino acids. Germline V lookup: CDR1 SGHDT, CDR2 YYEEEE. The J segment lost 7 bases and the V segment lost 2 bases, leaving 10 bases of the junction unmatched. In DNA, the CDR3 is TGTGCCAGCAGCTTTAGACCCGGGACAGGGGGCTTGAATGAGCAGTTCTTC. Translation gives CASSFRPGTGGLNEQFF.

In its sample, this clonotype was seen a few times. The chain joins TRBV12-3 or TRBV12-4 to TRBJ2-2; possible D gene TRBD1, 5 bases. The V end lost 1 base, the J end lost 8 bases, and 14 bases lay between the germline ends. The CDR3 covers 15 residues. The CDR3 protein is CASSLGWQGFGELFF. In DNA, the CDR3 is TGTGCCAGCAGTTTAGGGTGGCAGGGTTTTGGGGAGCTGTTTTTT.

The chain carries TRBV10-3 and TRBJ2-3, with TRBD1 identical over 7 bases. V lost 10 bases to trimming and J lost 5 bases; unmatched junction nucleotides: 12. The CDR3 is 14 amino acids. The germline V gene encodes CDR1 ENHRY and CDR2 SYGVKD. DNA for the CDR3: TGTGCCACGCAAGATACAGGGGCCCTAGATACGCAGTATTTT. It encodes CATQDTGALDTQYF.

In this sample, this clonotype turned up a few times. The chain has TRBV7-9 and TRBJ2-3; 11 bases are shared with TRBD2. The length of the CDR3 is 14 residues. V trimming: 4 bases; J trimming: 9 bases; junction bases outside the gene matches: 6. Germline loops: CDR1 SEHNR, CDR2 FQNEAQ (reference sequence). The CDR3 reads CASSSGLAGATQYF. The CDR3 nucleotides are TGTGCCAGCAGCTCAGGACTAGCGGGTGCGACGCAGTATTTT.

This clonotype showed up many times. The V and J genes are TRBV15 and TRBJ1-2; D unclear. CDR1 is LNHNV, CDR2 YYDKDF, per germline (reference sequence). With 2 bases removed from V and 6 bases from J, the gap between germline ends came to 13 bases. This CDR3 has 14 amino acids. The CDR3 loop reads CATSRSNFRNGYTF. CDR3 in DNA: TGTGCCACCAGCAGATCCAACTTCAGAAATGGCTACACCTTC.

This clonotype was picked up a small number of times. This rearrangement joins TRBV2 to TRBJ2-1; D gene unclear. The CDR3 totals 15 residues. Per germline, CDR1 SNHLY and CDR2 FYNNEI. The ends were cut back, 5 bases at V and 0 bases at J, with 11 bases in the middle. The CDR3 coding sequence is TGTGCCAGCAGTTTAACATCCTCCTCCTACAATGAGCAGTTCTTC. Its translation: CASSLTSSSYNEQFF.

This chain links TRBV29-1 with TRBJ2-3; TRBD2 agrees at 7 bases. The CDR3 extends over 15 amino acids. Germline-derived CDR1 and CDR2 are SQVTM and ANQGSEA. Unmatched junction bases numbered 11, after V lost 8 bases and J lost 0 bases. For the CDR3, the DNA is TGCAGCCCCATGAAGGTAGCGGGTAGCACAGATACGCAGTATTTT. Protein product: CSPMKVAGSTDTQYF.

This clonotype was picked up a small number of times. The chain combines TRBV20-1 with TRBJ2-1, with TRBD2 matching over 12 bases. Germline CDR1 DFQATT, CDR2 SNEGSKA (reference sequence). The V gene end was trimmed by 1 base and the J gene end by 2 bases; junction bases not matched to a gene: 3. The length of the CDR3 is 16 residues. Written as DNA, the CDR3 is TGCAGTGCTAGAGGACTAGCGGGAGCTCCCTACAATGAGCAGTTCTTC. The encoded protein is CSARGLAGAPYNEQFF.

The chain carries TRBV5-1 and TRBJ1-1, with 10 bases that match TRBD1. CDR1 is SGHRS and CDR2 is YFSETQ in the germline V gene. The CDR3 has 17 amino acids. V was clipped by 4 bases and J by 3 bases; unmatched bases: 12. Here the CDR3 reads CASSANIGTGEDTEAFF. CDR3 coding DNA: TGCGCCAGCAGCGCAAATATCGGGACAGGGGAAGACACTGAAGCTTTCTTT.

In its sample, this clonotype was seen many times. The chain links TRBV11-2 to TRBJ2-2; tentative D call: TRBD2 (6 bases). Germline loops: CDR1 SGHAT, CDR2 FQNNGV. The CDR3 loop spans 16 amino acids. With 2 bases removed from V and 2 bases from J, the gap between germline ends came to 12 bases. CDR3 loop: CASSLTLAINTGELFF. CDR3 DNA: TGTGCCAGCAGCTTAACTCTAGCGATAAACACCGGGGAGCTGTTTTTT.